This TCR beta chain emerged from a study of early T cells in non-severe SARS-CoV-2 infection. Study in general: Whole-blood bulk RNA, unsorted, was sequenced, and chains were unpaired. Study observations and caveats: The VDJdb matching leaned toward anti-spike CD8 responses and overlooked private and CD4 specificities.

This clonotype was seen only a few times. Its antigen is still unknown. Germline-derived CDR1 and CDR2 are MNHEY and SVGAGI. This CDR3 is 13 amino acids long. The V end was cut by 6 bases, the J end by 7 bases, with 13 bases between. Individual cDNA molecules each received unique molecular identifiers attached to them. TCRdb used MiXCR to reprocess the 5' RACE reads, holding one entry per CDR3 protein. The sample yields under 50,000 distinct CDR3 sequences, over 3.5% seen once. The source material was whole blood. The gene calls are TRBV6-5 and TRBJ1-5; unclear D gene. The sequence was collected from an adult who was a healthcare worker with PCR-confirmed SARS-CoV-2 infection or an uninfected control (not recorded which). CDR3 sequence reads: CASSPVLGQPQHF. Written as DNA, the CDR3 is TGTGCCAGCAGCCCTGTTTTAGGACAGCCCCAGCATTTT.